This record covers a single TCR beta chain. Its antigen is as yet unknown. This record comes from a study of T cells in localized non-small cell lung cancer. Study results and limitations: Heterogeneity remains possible, as sequencing covered one tumor region only.

V lost 8 bases, J lost 5 bases, and 15 bases lay in between. The germline CDR1 and CDR2 sequences are SNHLY and FYNNEI. This CDR3 has 13 amino acids. Repertoires were generated with immunoSEQ multiplex PCR, while TCRdb's copy carries only in-frame clones and drops some. Here the sample spans tens of thousands of clones, about 90% being singletons. The chain employs TRBV2 and TRBJ2-5, with D perhaps assigned TRBD1 or TRBD2 (7 bases each). The sequence was obtained from a woman aged 35 to 70 with stage III lung adenocarcinoma. The source was peripheral blood mononuclear cells, collected before any cancer treatment. The CDR3 DNA follows: TGTGCCAGCGAACGACAGGGAGGGGAGACCCAGTACTTC. The encoded protein is CASERQGGETQYF.